These 21 T cell receptor beta chains share one sample of origin, sequenced in a study of T cell changes during pregnancy in multiple sclerosis. Repertoires were generated with immunoSEQ multiplex PCR, while TCRdb's copy carries only in-frame clones and drops some. The data hold about 85,000 clones, with roughly nine tenths observed a single time. Sequenced material: peripheral blood, taken in the first trimester of pregnancy. Receptors were obtained from a female donor with multiple sclerosis, enrolled in a pregnancy study.

V usage is TRBV14 and J usage is TRBJ1-1; D is perhaps TRBD1 (6 bases). The CDR3 consists of 13 residues. Germline V lookup: CDR1 SGHDN, CDR2 FVKESK. V was shortened by 0 bases and J by 7 bases, with 9 bases between the two germline ends. CDR3 sequence reads: CASSQDGQIEAFF. The DNA for the CDR3 is TGTGCCAGCAGCCAAGATGGACAGATTGAAGCTTTCTTT. Full variable domain (outside the CDR3, taken from reference TRBV14 and TRBJ1-1): EAGVTQFPSHSVIEKGQTVTLRCDPISGHDNLYWYRRVMGKEIKFLLHFVKESKQDESGMPNNRFLAERTGGTYSTLKVQPAELEDSGVYFCASSQDGQIEAFFGQGTRLTVV.

V usage is TRBV18 and J usage is TRBJ1-2, with a weak D call TRBD1 (6 bases). The germline gives CDR1 KGHSH, CDR2 LQKENI. There are 12 residues in the CDR3. Trimming cost V 4 bases and J 6 bases, with 9 bases left between them. CDR3 region: CASSLQGNGYTF. In DNA form, the CDR3 reads TGTGCCAGCTCACTACAGGGAAATGGCTACACCTTC.

The chain has TRBV18 and TRBJ2-5; D perhaps matches TRBD1 (5 bases). Germline V gives CDR1 KGHSH, CDR2 LQKENI. This CDR3 has 14 residues. Deletions cut 4 bases from V and 5 bases from J, with 14 bases between. CDR3 residues: CASSLDTRLETQYF. DNA for the CDR3: TGTGCCAGCTCACTGGACACGAGGTTGGAGACCCAGTACTTC.

A single count supports this clone. The chain uses TRBV2 and TRBJ1-3, with 8 positions matching TRBD1. Germline loops: CDR1 SNHLY, CDR2 FYNNEI. J gave up 2 bases and V 0 bases, and 3 bases lay outside the gene matches. CDR3 length: 16 residues. As DNA, the CDR3 is TGTGCCAGCAGTGAAGCCAGGGGGCTGGCTGGAAACACCATATATTTT. Its protein is CASSEARGLAGNTIYF. Combining the CDR3 with reference TRBV2 and TRBJ1-3 gives the whole variable domain EPEVTQTPSHQVTQMGQEVILRCVPISNHLYFYWYRQILGQKVEFLVSFYNNEISEKSEIFDDQFSVERPDGSNFTLKIRSTKLEDSAMYFCASSEARGLAGNTIYFGEGSWLTVV.

The rearrangement uses TRBV7-2 and TRBJ2-3; 9 bases map to TRBD1. The junction had 4 bases not matched to a gene; V was cut back by 2 bases and J by 1 base. This CDR3 is built from 16 residues. The germline gives CDR1 SGHTA, CDR2 FQGNSA. The CDR3, as DNA: TGTGCCAGCAGCTTAAGGACAGGGGTTGGCACAGATACGCAGTATTTT. Translating gives CASSLRTGVGTDTQYF.

The chain is built from TRBV25-1 and TRBJ2-1; no reliable D call. The CDR3 spans 13 residues. CDR1 and CDR2 from the germline V gene are MGHDK and SYGVNS. Trimming took 8 bases from V and 2 from J, leaving 10 bases between them. In DNA, the CDR3 is TGTGCCAGCGGAGCCACCCCCTACAATGAGCAGTTCTTC. Its translation is CASGATPYNEQFF.

This clone is a singleton in its sample. CDR3 DNA sequence: TGCAGCGTCCGGTGGGGAGACGAAAAACTGTTTTTT. Translation: CSVRWGDEKLFF. V and J are TRBV29-1 and TRBJ1-4; D unclear. Trimming pared 6 bases from V and 8 bases from J, leaving 13 bases between. In germline, CDR1 is SQVTM, CDR2 ANQGSEA. The CDR3 runs to 12 residues.

The chain couples TRBV27 to TRBJ1-1; D is possibly TRBD1 (5 bases). Germline CDR1 reads MNHEY; CDR2 reads SMNVEV (reference sequence). V lost 2 bases and J lost 7, with 14 bases in between. CDR3 length: 14 amino acids. In DNA form, the CDR3 reads TGTGCCAGCAGTTTAATGGGCACAGGACGTGAAGCTTTCTTT. Its protein is CASSLMGTGREAFF.

This chain links TRBV11-1 with TRBJ1-4; D gene uncertain. Germline lookup yields CDR1 SGHAT and CDR2 FQDESV (reference sequence). The ends were cut back, 4 bases at V and 0 bases at J, with 6 bases in the middle. The CDR3 has 14 residues. The chain's CDR3 is CASSSSATNEKLFF. CDR3 in DNA: TGTGCCAGCAGCTCCAGTGCAACTAATGAAAAACTGTTTTTT.

In regard to this clone: At one end the junction does not follow the germline gene, possibly because of a read error. V and J are TRBV29-1 and TRBJ1-2; a weak D match, TRBD1 (5 bases). This CDR3 region has 9 residues. CDR1 and CDR2 (germline): SQVTM, ANQGSEA. CDR3 in amino acids: CSVDRGTLF. The CDR3 region has the DNA TGCAGCGTTGATCGCGGGACCCTCTTC.

This chain connects TRBV30 to TRBJ1-2, with 10 nucleotides matching TRBD1. This CDR3 is 16 amino acids long. Germline V gene sequence: CDR1 GTSNPN, CDR2 SVGIG (reference sequence). Trimming removed 3 bases from V and 4 bases from J; junction bases left unmatched: 11. The CDR3 loop is CAWSRIGTGAVYGYTF. The CDR3 DNA is TGTGCCTGGAGCCGAATCGGGACAGGGGCCGTCTATGGCTACACCTTC.

The chain has TRBV5-6 and TRBJ2-1; TRBD1 aligns across 8 bases. J lost 5 bases, V lost 4 bases, and 8 bases had no gene match. The CDR3 is 15 amino acids. Germline V gene sequence: CDR1 SGHDT, CDR2 YYEEEE. The CDR3 DNA reads as TGTGCCAGCAGCCGGAGGACAGGGTGGGACAATGAGCAGTTCTTC. The encoded protein is CASSRRTGWDNEQFF.

V and J are TRBV14 and TRBJ2-7; 8 bases match TRBD1. The CDR3 runs 14 residues. The V gene's germline CDR1 is SGHDN and CDR2 FVKESK. Trimming at V came to 1 base and at J to 2 bases, leaving 1 base not matched to a gene. The CDR3 sequence: CASSQARGPYEQYF. The CDR3 DNA reads as TGTGCCAGCAGCCAAGCCAGGGGGCCCTACGAGCAGTACTTC.

The chain joins TRBV5-1 to TRBJ2-7; TRBD1 matches at 10 bases. The CDR3 loop spans 14 amino acids. Germline lookup yields CDR1 SGHRS and CDR2 YFSETQ. V trimming: 5 bases; J trimming: 7 bases; junction bases outside the gene matches: 9. CDR3 nucleotides: TGCGCCAGCAGTCCCGGGACAGGGGAAGGTGAGCAGTACTTC. This codes for CASSPGTGEGEQYF.

The rearrangement links TRBV28 to TRBJ1-6; D ambiguous. V was trimmed by 6 bases and J by 11 bases, leaving 14 bases between them. There are 13 residues in the CDR3. The germline gives CDR1 MDHEN, CDR2 SYDVKM. CDR3 sequence: CASRVEGFAPLHF. The CDR3 DNA is TGTGCCAGCAGGGTTGAGGGTTTTGCACCCCTCCACTTT.

This clone occurred a few times. DNA for the CDR3: TGTGCCAGTAGTACCACGGTGACAAGAACTGAAGCTTTCTTT. This gives the protein CASSTTVTRTEAFF. J is TRBJ1-1 and V is TRBV19; D unclear. Germline V gene lookup returns CDR1 LNHDA and CDR2 SQIVND (reference sequence). The CDR3 contains 14 residues. V shed 4 bases and J shed 5 bases, with 14 bases lying between them.

The chain employs TRBV25-1 and TRBJ2-3; 11 nucleotides align to TRBD2. J lost 4 bases, V lost 6 bases, and 6 bases had no gene match. This CDR3 is 15 amino acids long. The germline V gene has CDR1 MGHDK and CDR2 SYGVNS. The DNA for the CDR3 is TGTGCCAGCAGCCAACTAGCGGGAGTTGCAGATACGCAGTATTTT. It codes for CASSQLAGVADTQYF. Supplemented by reference TRBV25-1 and TRBJ2-3, the full variable domain reads EADIYQTPRYLVIGTGKKITLECSQTMGHDKMYWYQQDPGMELHLIHYSYGVNSTEKGDLSSESTVSRIRTEHFPLTLESARPSHTSQYLCASSQLAGVADTQYFGPGTRLTVL.

The genes are TRBV5-1 and TRBJ2-1; 7 nucleotides match TRBD1. CDR1 SGHRS and CDR2 YFSETQ come from the germline V gene. The J segment lost 6 bases and the V segment lost 4 bases, leaving 10 bases of the junction unmatched. The CDR3 extends over 15 amino acids. CDR3 loop: CASSPRGQTTNEQFF. In DNA form, the CDR3 reads TGCGCCAGCAGCCCCAGGGGACAGACCACCAATGAGCAGTTCTTC.

J is TRBJ2-7 and V is TRBV28; tentative D call: TRBD2 (5 bases). Trimming removed 2 bases at V and 7 bases at J, with 18 bases between. The CDR3 totals 15 residues. Germline V gene lookup returns CDR1 MDHEN and CDR2 SYDVKM. The CDR3 nucleotides read TGTGCCAGCAGTTTAGGAAGGGCAGGATCGGGGGAGCAGTACTTC. Protein: CASSLGRAGSGEQYF.

This chain links TRBV30 with TRBJ1-1; D call uncertain. CDR1 and CDR2 from the germline V gene are GTSNPN and SVGIG (reference sequence). Trimming removed 7 bases at V and 7 bases at J, with 25 bases between. The CDR3 runs to 15 residues. CDR3 region: CASQYSHEPYIEAFF. In nucleotides, the CDR3 is TGTGCCTCCCAATATAGTCACGAACCGTATATTGAAGCTTTCTTT.

The genes are TRBV7-9 and TRBJ2-1; perhaps TRBD1 as D (5 bases). Trimming took 10 bases from V and 1 from J, leaving 14 bases between them. The CDR3 length is 14 residues. Germline V gene data show CDR1 as SEHNR and CDR2 as FQNEAQ (reference sequence). DNA of the CDR3: TGTGCCACCGCAAGGGGTATTTCCTACAATGAGCAGTTCTTC. Encoded protein: CATARGISYNEQFF.